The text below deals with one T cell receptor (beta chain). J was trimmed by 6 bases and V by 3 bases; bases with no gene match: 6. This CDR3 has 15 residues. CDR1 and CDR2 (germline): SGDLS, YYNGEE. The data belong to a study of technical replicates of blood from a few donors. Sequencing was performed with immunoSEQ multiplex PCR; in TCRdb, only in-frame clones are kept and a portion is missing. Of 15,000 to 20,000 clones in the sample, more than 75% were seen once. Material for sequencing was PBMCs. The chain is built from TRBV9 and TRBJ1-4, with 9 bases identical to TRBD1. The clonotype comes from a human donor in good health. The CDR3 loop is CASSDRTGVDEKLFF. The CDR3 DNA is TGTGCCAGCAGCGACCGGACAGGGGTGGATGAAAAACTGTTTTTT.